The following is a T cell receptor (beta chain) sequence with its context. Antigen specificity is unknown. The data were taken from a study of T cell responses to AZD1222 COVID-19 vaccine. Findings and limits, study-wide: Vaccine-associated CD4 TCRs spanned spike, dominant at 160-218 and 743-854.

The protocol was immunoSEQ multiplex PCR, while the TCRdb copy is restricted to in-frame clones and leaves out a portion. The sample has approximately 200,000 clones, roughly 94% seen once. This CDR3 has 15 residues. Germline values: CDR1 MNHEY, CDR2 SVGAGI. V lost 6 bases to trimming and J lost 0 bases, with 15 bases between them. This receptor was identified in an adult who received the MenACWY meningococcal vaccine as a control. The chain carries TRBV6-5 and TRBJ2-7; weak D call: TRBD2 (6 bases). This specimen was peripheral blood, taken 28 days after the second dose of the MenACWY control vaccine. CDR3 region: CASSLRRGLSYEQYF. The CDR3 DNA is TGTGCCAGCAGCCTGCGGAGGGGCCTCTCCTACGAGCAGTACTTC.